This TCR beta chain was profiled in a study of blood T cell repertoires in COVID-19. On the study more broadly: Donors in the United States, Italy and Spain gave samples during acute or convalescent COVID-19. PBMCs, B-cell-depleted T cells, or T cells provided the cDNA or gDNA that made up the material.

The V end was cut by 1 base, the J end by 3 bases, with 10 bases between. The CDR3 is 15 residues long. The germline CDR1 and CDR2 sequences are SGHTA and FQGTGA. In the original workflow: By means of reference gene primer amplification, nucleated cell counts were estimated. TCRdb's table, derived via immunoSEQ multiplex PCR, lists solely in-frame clones and lacks some. That table supplies the V and J calls and clone size; D and trimming were determined from the DNA. Here the sample spans roughly 150,000 clones, around nine tenths being singletons. This chain joins TRBV7-3 and TRBJ1-3; D is ambiguous. This sequence was found in a woman aged 80 or older with COVID-19, enrolled during active disease. Input material: peripheral blood. This CDR3 is CASSLSGESGNTIYF. CDR3 DNA sequence: TGTGCCAGCAGCTTAAGCGGGGAAAGTGGAAACACCATATATTTT.